The sequence of this TCR beta chain was determined in a study of control samples from healthy donors and cancer patients. Germline V CDR1 and CDR2: SGHRS, YFSETQ. After removal of 0 bases from V and 0 bases from J, the junction contained 1 base not matched to a gene. The CDR3 extends over 15 amino acids. Clones were read by immunoSEQ multiplex PCR, and TCRdb kept only the in-frame ones, dropping some. There are about 140,000 clones in the sample; 88% occur only once, and roughly 8.7% lies in the top ten. The chain employs TRBV5-1 and TRBJ2-7; 9 positions match TRBD2. The sequencing sample was made of blood. The TCR was taken from a woman aged 25-40 years in good health. The DNA for the CDR3 is TGCGCCAGCAGCTTGGGACTAGCGGACTCCTACGAGCAGTACTTC. Translating it yields CASSLGLADSYEQYF.